This is a list of T cell receptor beta chains from one sample in a study of blood T cell repertoires in COVID-19. The table came from immunoSEQ multiplex PCR; TCRdb's copy has only in-frame clones and leaves some out. Here the sample spans a few hundred thousand clones, roughly 84% being singletons. Sequencing was performed on PBMCs or T cells enriched from blood (not recorded which). The receptor source for this set is a man aged 50-59 years who had recovered from COVID-19. Each CDR3 is given with its conserved first and last residue. The order of the fields is CDR3 DNA, CDR3 protein, J gene, V gene, D gene, clone size. The D gene is left open where the match is weak. Expanded clones are given a class, and other clones once, few, many or no size at all.

CDR3 DNA: TGCAGCGTCACTAGCGGGGTGAACACCGGGGAGCTGTTTTTT
CDR3 protein: CSVTSGVNTGELFF
J gene: TRBJ2-2
V gene: TRBV29-1
D gene: TRBD2
clone size: -

CDR3 DNA: TGTGCCTGGAGTGTCCCCGGGACAGGGGGATTTGAAGCTTTCTTT
CDR3 protein: CAWSVPGTGGFEAFF
J gene: TRBJ1-1
V gene: TRBV30
D gene: TRBD1
clone size: -

CDR3 DNA: TGTGCCAGCAGCTCCTCCGGGACAGGGTCACCAAACGAGCAGTACTTC
CDR3 protein: CASSSSGTGSPNEQYF
J gene: TRBJ2-7
V gene: TRBV7-3
D gene: TRBD1
clone size: -

CDR3 DNA: TGTGCCAGCAGCGAACGAGGACTGGGCCGCAATCAGCCCCAGCATTTT
CDR3 protein: CASSERGLGRNQPQHF
J gene: TRBJ1-5
V gene: TRBV6-1
D gene: -
clone size: -

CDR3 DNA: TGTGCCAGCAGTTTTTCGACAGGGGCCTATGGCTACACCTTC
CDR3 protein: CASSFSTGAYGYTF
J gene: TRBJ1-2
V gene: TRBV28
D gene: TRBD1
clone size: -

CDR3 DNA: TGCGCCAGCAGCCAAGCGACTAGCAGAAAAGAGACCCAGTACTTC
CDR3 protein: CASSQATSRKETQYF
J gene: TRBJ2-5
V gene: TRBV4-1
D gene: TRBD2
clone size: -

CDR3 DNA: TGTGCCAGGATACTAAGGACAGGGCAGATTTGCAATCAGCCCCAGCATTTT
CDR3 protein: CARILRTGQICNQPQHF
J gene: TRBJ1-5
V gene: TRBV5-3
D gene: TRBD1
clone size: few

CDR3 DNA: TGTGCCAGCAGCTATAGGGAGTCCGGGGAGCTGTTTTTT
CDR3 protein: CASSYRESGELFF
J gene: TRBJ2-2
V gene: TRBV5-4
D gene: -
clone size: -

CDR3 DNA: TGTGCCAGCAGCACGGGGGTATTATACAGAGGACCCCATTGGAAACTGTTTTTT
CDR3 protein: CASSTGVLYRGPHWKLFF
J gene: TRBJ1-4
V gene: TRBV7-2
D gene: -
clone size: -

CDR3 DNA: TGTGCCAGCAGCACAGGCTATAATCAGCCCCAGCATTTT
CDR3 protein: CASSTGYNQPQHF
J gene: TRBJ1-5
V gene: TRBV6-5
D gene: -
clone size: -

CDR3 DNA: TGCGCCAGACAGACCAGGGGGAAGGGCAATCAGCCCCAGCATTTT
CDR3 protein: CARQTRGKGNQPQHF
J gene: TRBJ1-5
V gene: TRBV5-1
D gene: TRBD1
clone size: -

CDR3 DNA: TGTGCCAGCAGCGTAGAGGGACAGGGACTCCTCTCTGGAAACACCATATATTTT
CDR3 protein: CASSVEGQGLLSGNTIYF
J gene: TRBJ1-3
V gene: TRBV9
D gene: TRBD1
clone size: -

CDR3 DNA: TGTGCCAGCAGCCGGGACTGGGGGTACGAGCAGTACTTC
CDR3 protein: CASSRDWGYEQYF
J gene: TRBJ2-7
V gene: TRBV5-6
D gene: -
clone size: -

CDR3 DNA: TGTGCCAGCAGTGAACTAGCGGGGGGGCCGGGCACAGATACGCAGTATTTT
CDR3 protein: CASSELAGGPGTDTQYF
J gene: TRBJ2-3
V gene: TRBV6-4
D gene: TRBD2
clone size: -

CDR3 DNA: TGCGCCAGCAGCATATCAACCAGGGGCGACTATGGCTACACCTTC
CDR3 protein: CASSISTRGDYGYTF
J gene: TRBJ1-2
V gene: TRBV5-1
D gene: -
clone size: -

CDR3 DNA: TGTGCCAGCAGCAAAGGGGGCCCAGGTGGGGGGACTACCTTCTACGAGCAGTACTTC
CDR3 protein: CASSKGGPGGGTTFYEQYF
J gene: TRBJ2-7
V gene: TRBV21-1
D gene: -
clone size: -

CDR3 DNA: TGTGCCAGCAGACCAACACTCCTCGGGGGTCAGCCCCAGCATTTT
CDR3 protein: CASRPTLLGGQPQHF
J gene: TRBJ1-5
V gene: TRBV28
D gene: -
clone size: -

CDR3 DNA: TGTGCCATCGCCAGGGGAACTGAAGCTTTCTTT
CDR3 protein: CAIARGTEAFF
J gene: TRBJ1-1
V gene: TRBV10-3
D gene: -
clone size: once

CDR3 DNA: TGTGCCTGGAGTGTACCGCGGCCCGCCGGGACTGAAGCTTTCTTT
CDR3 protein: CAWSVPRPAGTEAFF
J gene: TRBJ1-1
V gene: TRBV30
D gene: -
clone size: -

CDR3 DNA: TGTGCCATCAGTGACCTGTCTAAACGCTCTGGAAACACCATATATTTT
CDR3 protein: CAISDLSKRSGNTIYF
J gene: TRBJ1-3
V gene: TRBV10-3
D gene: -
clone size: once

CDR3 DNA: TGTGCCAGCAGCTTAGGTTCAGGGTACACCGGGGAGCTGTTTTTT
CDR3 protein: CASSLGSGYTGELFF
J gene: TRBJ2-2
V gene: TRBV7-8
D gene: -
clone size: -

CDR3 DNA: TGTGCCAGCAGTTTAGTCCAGGACTACGAGCAGTACTTC
CDR3 protein: CASSLVQDYEQYF
J gene: TRBJ2-7
V gene: TRBV12-3/TRBV12-4
D gene: -
clone size: -

CDR3 DNA: TGTGCCAGTAGTGTCCGTTCGAGTTCGAACACCGGGGAGCTGTTTTTT
CDR3 protein: CASSVRSSSNTGELFF
J gene: TRBJ2-2
V gene: TRBV19
D gene: -
clone size: few

CDR3 DNA: TGTGCCAGCAGCTGGGGGGGTTCGTCCTACGAGCAGTACTTC
CDR3 protein: CASSWGGSSYEQYF
J gene: TRBJ2-7
V gene: TRBV5-6
D gene: TRBD2
clone size: -

CDR3 DNA: TGTGCCAGCAGCCCAACCAACAGGGTTTTGGAGCAGTACTTC
CDR3 protein: CASSPTNRVLEQYF
J gene: TRBJ2-7
V gene: TRBV7-9
D gene: -
clone size: -

CDR3 DNA: TGTGCCAGCAGCTCATCAGACAGGGGAGGTGGAAACACCATATATTTT
CDR3 protein: CASSSSDRGGGNTIYF
J gene: TRBJ1-3
V gene: TRBV7-9
D gene: TRBD1
clone size: -

CDR3 DNA: TGTGCCAGCAGCTTGGCCAACGGGAATGGCTACACCTTC
CDR3 protein: CASSLANGNGYTF
J gene: TRBJ1-2
V gene: TRBV5-6
D gene: -
clone size: -

CDR3 DNA: TGTGCCAGCAGGCCACACAGGACAACTAATGAAAAACTGTTTTTT
CDR3 protein: CASRPHRTTNEKLFF
J gene: TRBJ1-4
V gene: TRBV27
D gene: -
clone size: once

CDR3 DNA: TGTGCCAGCAGCTGGACAGTAGATACGCAGTATTTT
CDR3 protein: CASSWTVDTQYF
J gene: TRBJ2-3
V gene: TRBV7-9
D gene: -
clone size: -

CDR3 DNA: TGTGCCATCAGTGGGACAGGGGGAGGTAGGCAGTACTTC
CDR3 protein: CAISGTGGGRQYF
J gene: TRBJ2-7
V gene: TRBV10-3
D gene: TRBD1
clone size: -

CDR3 DNA: TGTGCCAGCAGCCAAGCGGTGGGGGGAGCGGCTGAGCAGTTCTTC
CDR3 protein: CASSQAVGGAAEQFF
J gene: TRBJ2-1
V gene: TRBV3-1/TRBV3-2
D gene: -
clone size: -

CDR3 DNA: TGTGCCAGCAATCCGGGACAGGACTATGGCTACACCTTC
CDR3 protein: CASNPGQDYGYTF
J gene: TRBJ1-2
V gene: TRBV2
D gene: TRBD1
clone size: -

CDR3 DNA: TGTGCCAGCAGCTTAGGGGACAGACGGTCACCCCTCCACTTT
CDR3 protein: CASSLGDRRSPLHF
J gene: TRBJ1-6
V gene: TRBV7-6
D gene: TRBD1
clone size: -

CDR3 DNA: TGTGCCAGTAGTATCCTAACAGCTCACTATGGCTACACCTTC
CDR3 protein: CASSILTAHYGYTF
J gene: TRBJ1-2
V gene: TRBV19
D gene: -
clone size: few

CDR3 DNA: TGTGCCAGCAGCCAAGATAAAGAGGGATACTCTGGAAACACCATATATTTT
CDR3 protein: CASSQDKEGYSGNTIYF
J gene: TRBJ1-3
V gene: TRBV3-1/TRBV3-2
D gene: -
clone size: -

CDR3 DNA: TGCGCCAGCAGCTTGGGGGGACAGGGGAGTGGTGGCGAGCAGTTCTTC
CDR3 protein: CASSLGGQGSGGEQFF
J gene: TRBJ2-1
V gene: TRBV5-1
D gene: TRBD1
clone size: -

CDR3 DNA: TGTGCTAGTGGTTTGCCTACCCCCGGGACTAGGACCACCGGGGAGCTGTTTTTT
CDR3 protein: CASGLPTPGTRTTGELFF
J gene: TRBJ2-2
V gene: TRBV12-5
D gene: TRBD2
clone size: -